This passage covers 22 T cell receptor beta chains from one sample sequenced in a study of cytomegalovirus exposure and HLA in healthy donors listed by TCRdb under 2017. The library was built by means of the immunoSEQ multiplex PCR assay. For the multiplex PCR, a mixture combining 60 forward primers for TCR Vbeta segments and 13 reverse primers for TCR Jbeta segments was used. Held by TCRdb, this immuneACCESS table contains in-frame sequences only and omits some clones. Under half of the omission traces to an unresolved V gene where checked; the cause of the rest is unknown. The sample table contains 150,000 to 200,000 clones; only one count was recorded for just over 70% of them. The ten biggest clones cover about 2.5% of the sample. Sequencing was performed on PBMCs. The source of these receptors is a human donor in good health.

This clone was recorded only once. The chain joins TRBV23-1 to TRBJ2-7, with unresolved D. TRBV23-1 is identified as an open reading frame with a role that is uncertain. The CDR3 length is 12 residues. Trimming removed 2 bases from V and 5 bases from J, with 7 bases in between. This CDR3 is CASSQGHHEQYF. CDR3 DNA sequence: TGCGCCAGCAGTCAAGGGCACCACGAGCAGTACTTC.

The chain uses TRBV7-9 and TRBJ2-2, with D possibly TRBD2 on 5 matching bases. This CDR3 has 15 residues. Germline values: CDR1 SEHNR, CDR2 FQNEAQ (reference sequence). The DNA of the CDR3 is TGTGCTACGAATGCGGGTAGGACGAACACCGGGGAGCTGTTTTTT. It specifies CATNAGRTNTGELFF.

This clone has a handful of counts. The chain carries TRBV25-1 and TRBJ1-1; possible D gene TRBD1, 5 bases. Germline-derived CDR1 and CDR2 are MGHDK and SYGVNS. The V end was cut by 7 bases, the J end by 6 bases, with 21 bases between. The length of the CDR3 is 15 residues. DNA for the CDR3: TGTGCCAGCATCCCCTCTCAGGGCGGGATAGCTGAAGCTTTCTTT. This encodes CASIPSQGGIAEAFF.

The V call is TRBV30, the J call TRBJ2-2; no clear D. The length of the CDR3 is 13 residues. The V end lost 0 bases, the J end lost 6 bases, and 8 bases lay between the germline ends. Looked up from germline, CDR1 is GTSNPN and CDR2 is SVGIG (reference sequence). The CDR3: CAWSVPGPGELFF. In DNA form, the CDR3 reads TGTGCCTGGAGTGTACCGGGTCCCGGGGAGCTGTTTTTT.

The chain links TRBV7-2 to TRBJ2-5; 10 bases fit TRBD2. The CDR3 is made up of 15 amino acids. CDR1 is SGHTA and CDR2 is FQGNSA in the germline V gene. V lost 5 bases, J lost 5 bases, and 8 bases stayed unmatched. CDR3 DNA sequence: TGTGCCAGCAGCGCCTTGGGTAGCGGGGGGGAGACCCAGTACTTC. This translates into CASSALGSGGETQYF.

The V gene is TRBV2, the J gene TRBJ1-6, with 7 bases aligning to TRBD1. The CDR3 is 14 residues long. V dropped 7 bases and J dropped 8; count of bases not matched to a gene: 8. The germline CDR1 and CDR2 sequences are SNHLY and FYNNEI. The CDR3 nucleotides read TGTGCCAGCATCCGAGACAGGGTGGATTCACCCCTCCACTTT. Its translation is CASIRDRVDSPLHF.

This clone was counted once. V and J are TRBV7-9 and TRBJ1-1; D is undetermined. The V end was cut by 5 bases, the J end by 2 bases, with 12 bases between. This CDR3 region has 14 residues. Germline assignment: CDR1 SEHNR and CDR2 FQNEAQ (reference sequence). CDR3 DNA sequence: TGTGCCAGCAGCACAACCTTTCGAAACACTGAAGCTTTCTTT. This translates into CASSTTFRNTEAFF. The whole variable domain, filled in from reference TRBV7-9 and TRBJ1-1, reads DTGVSQNPRHKITKRGQNVTFRCDPISEHNRLYWYRQTLGQGPEFLTYFQNEAQLEKSRLLSDRFSAERPKGSFSTLEIQRTEQGDSAMYLCASSTTFRNTEAFFGQGTRLTVV.

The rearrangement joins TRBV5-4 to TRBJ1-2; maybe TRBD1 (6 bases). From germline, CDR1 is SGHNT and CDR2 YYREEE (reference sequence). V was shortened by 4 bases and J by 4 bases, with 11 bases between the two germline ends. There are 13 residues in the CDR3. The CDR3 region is CASSLRTAYGYTF. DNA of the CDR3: TGTGCCAGCAGCCTGAGGACAGCCTATGGCTACACCTTC.

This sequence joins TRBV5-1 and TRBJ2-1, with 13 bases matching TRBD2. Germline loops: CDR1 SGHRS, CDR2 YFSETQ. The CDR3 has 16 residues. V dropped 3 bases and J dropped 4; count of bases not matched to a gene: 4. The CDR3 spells CASSSTSGGPYNEQFF. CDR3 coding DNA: TGCGCCAGCAGCTCGACTAGCGGGGGGCCATACAATGAGCAGTTCTTC. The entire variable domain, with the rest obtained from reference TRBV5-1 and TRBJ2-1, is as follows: KAGVTQTPRYLIKTRGQQVTLSCSPISGHRSVSWYQQTPGQGLQFLFEYFSETQRNKGNFPGRFSGRQFSNSRSEMNVSTLELGDSALYLCASSSTSGGPYNEQFFGPGTRLTVL.

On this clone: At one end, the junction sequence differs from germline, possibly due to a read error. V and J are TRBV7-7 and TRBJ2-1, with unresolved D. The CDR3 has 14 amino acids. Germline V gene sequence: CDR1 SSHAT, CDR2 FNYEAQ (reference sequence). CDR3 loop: CASSLDDRRGEQFF. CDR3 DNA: TGTGCTAGCAGCTTAGATGACCGCCGCGGTGAGCAGTTCTTC.

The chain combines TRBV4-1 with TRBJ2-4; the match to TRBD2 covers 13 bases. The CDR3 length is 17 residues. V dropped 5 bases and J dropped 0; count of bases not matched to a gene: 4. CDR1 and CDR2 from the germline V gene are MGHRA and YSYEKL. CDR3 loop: CASSGLAGVQAKNIQYF. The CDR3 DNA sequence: TGCGCCAGCAGCGGACTAGCGGGAGTCCAAGCCAAAAACATTCAGTACTTC.

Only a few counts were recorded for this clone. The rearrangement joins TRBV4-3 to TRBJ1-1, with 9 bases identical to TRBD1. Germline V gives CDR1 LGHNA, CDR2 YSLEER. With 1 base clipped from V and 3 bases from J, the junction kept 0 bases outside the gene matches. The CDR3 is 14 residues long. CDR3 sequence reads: CASSQGTGDTEAFF. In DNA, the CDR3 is TGCGCCAGCAGCCAAGGGACAGGGGACACTGAAGCTTTCTTT.

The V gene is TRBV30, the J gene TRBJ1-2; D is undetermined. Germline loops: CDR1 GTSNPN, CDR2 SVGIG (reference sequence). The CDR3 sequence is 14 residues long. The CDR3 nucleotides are TGTGCTTCGAGTGTAACGGGGTCTGCCGGACGCTACACCTTC. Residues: CASSVTGSAGRYTF.

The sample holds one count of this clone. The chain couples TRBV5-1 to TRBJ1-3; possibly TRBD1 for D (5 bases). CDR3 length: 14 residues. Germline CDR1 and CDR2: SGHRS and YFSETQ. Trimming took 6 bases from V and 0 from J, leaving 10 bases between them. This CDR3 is CASKGITSGNTIYF. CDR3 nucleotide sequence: TGCGCCAGCAAGGGGATCACCTCTGGAAACACCATATATTTT.

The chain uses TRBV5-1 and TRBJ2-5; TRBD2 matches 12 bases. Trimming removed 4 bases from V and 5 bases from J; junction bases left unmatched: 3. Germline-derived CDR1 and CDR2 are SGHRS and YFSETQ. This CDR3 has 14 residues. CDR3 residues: CASSTGLAGETQYF. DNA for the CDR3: TGCGCCAGCAGCACAGGACTAGCGGGGGAGACCCAGTACTTC.

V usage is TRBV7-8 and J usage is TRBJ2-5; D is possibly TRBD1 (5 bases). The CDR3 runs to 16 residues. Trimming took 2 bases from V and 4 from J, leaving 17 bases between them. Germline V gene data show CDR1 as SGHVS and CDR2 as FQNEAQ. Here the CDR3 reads CASSLNGRVTGETQYF. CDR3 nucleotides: TGTGCCAGCAGCTTAAACGGCAGGGTGACGGGAGAGACCCAGTACTTC. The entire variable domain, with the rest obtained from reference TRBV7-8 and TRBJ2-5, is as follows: GAGVSQSPRYKVAKRGQDVALRCDPISGHVSLFWYQQALGQGPEFLTYFQNEAQLDKSGLPSDRFFAERPEGSVSTLKIQRTQQEDSAVYLCASSLNGRVTGETQYFGPGTRLLVL.

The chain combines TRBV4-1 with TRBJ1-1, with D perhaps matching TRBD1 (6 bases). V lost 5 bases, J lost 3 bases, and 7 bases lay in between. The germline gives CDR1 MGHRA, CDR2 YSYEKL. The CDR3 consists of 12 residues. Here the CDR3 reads CASSAGDTEAFF. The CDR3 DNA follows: TGCGCCAGCAGCGCAGGGGACACTGAAGCTTTCTTT.

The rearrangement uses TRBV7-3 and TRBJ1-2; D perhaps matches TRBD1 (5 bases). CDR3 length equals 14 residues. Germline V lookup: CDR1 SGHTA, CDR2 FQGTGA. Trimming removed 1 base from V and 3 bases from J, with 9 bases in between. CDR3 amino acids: CASSLRQSDYGYTF. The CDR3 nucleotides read TGTGCCAGCAGCTTAAGACAGTCTGACTATGGCTACACCTTC.

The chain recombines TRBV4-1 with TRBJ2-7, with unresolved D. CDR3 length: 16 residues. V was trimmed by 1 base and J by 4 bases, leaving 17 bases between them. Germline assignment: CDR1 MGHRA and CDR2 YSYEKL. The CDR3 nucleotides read TGCGCCAGCAGCCAAGCTAACTCACTTTTTCCATACGAGCAGTACTTC. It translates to CASSQANSLFPYEQYF.

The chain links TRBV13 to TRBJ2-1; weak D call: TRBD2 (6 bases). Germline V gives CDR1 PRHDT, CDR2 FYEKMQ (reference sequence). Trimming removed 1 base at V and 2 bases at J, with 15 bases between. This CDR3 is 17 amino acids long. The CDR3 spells CASSLEGLGGAYNEQFF. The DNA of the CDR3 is TGTGCCAGCAGCTTAGAGGGTCTCGGCGGGGCCTACAATGAGCAGTTCTTC.

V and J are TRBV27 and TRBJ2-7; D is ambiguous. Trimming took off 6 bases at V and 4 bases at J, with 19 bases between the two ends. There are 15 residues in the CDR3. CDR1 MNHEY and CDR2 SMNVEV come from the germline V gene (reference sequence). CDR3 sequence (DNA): TGTGCCAGCAGCGCGACCCCAGCGAGGATTTACGAGCAGTACTTC. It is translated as CASSATPARIYEQYF.

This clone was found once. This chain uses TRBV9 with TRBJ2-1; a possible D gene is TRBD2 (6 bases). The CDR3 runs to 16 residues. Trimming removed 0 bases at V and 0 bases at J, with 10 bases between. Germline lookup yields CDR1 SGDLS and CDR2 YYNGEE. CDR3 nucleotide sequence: TGTGCCAGCAGCGTAGACCCCGGGAGCTCCTACAATGAGCAGTTCTTC. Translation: CASSVDPGSSYNEQFF. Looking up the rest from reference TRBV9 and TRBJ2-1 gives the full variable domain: DSGVTQTPKHLITATGQRVTLRCSPRSGDLSVYWYQQSLDQGLQFLIQYYNGEERAKGNILERFSAQQFPDLHSELNLSSLELGDSALYFCASSVDPGSSYNEQFFGPGTRLTVL.